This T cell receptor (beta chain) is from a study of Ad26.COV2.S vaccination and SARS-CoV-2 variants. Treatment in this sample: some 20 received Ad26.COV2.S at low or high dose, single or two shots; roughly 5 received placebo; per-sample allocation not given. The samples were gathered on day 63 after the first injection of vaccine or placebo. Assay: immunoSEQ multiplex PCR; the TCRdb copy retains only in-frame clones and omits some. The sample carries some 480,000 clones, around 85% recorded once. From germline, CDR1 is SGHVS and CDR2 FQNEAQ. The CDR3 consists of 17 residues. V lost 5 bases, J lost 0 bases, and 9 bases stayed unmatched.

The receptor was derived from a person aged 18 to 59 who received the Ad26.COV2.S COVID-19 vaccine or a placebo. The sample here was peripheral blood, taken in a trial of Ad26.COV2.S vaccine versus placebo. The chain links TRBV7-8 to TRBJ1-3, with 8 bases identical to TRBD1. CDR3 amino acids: CASSRNQGAISGNTIYF. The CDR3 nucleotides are TGTGCCAGCAGCCGAAACCAGGGGGCCATCTCTGGAAACACCATATATTTT.